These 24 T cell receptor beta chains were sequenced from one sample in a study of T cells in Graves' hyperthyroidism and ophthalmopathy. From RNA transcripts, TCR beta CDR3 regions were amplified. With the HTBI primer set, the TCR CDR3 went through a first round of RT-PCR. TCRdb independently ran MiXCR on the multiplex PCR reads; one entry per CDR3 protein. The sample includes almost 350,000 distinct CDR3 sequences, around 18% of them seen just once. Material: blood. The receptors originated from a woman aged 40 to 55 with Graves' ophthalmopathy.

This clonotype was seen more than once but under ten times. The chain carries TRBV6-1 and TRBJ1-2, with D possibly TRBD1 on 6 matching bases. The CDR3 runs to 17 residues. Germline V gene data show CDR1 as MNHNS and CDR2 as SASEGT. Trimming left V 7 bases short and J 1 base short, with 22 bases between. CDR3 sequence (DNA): TGTGCCAGCACCTCCTCCGGGACACAGGGACTTAACTATGGCTACACCTTC. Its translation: CASTSSGTQGLNYGYTF.

Here the CDR3 reads CASNAPQAAGNYEQYF. The CDR3 nucleotides read TGTGCCAGCAACGCCCCCCAAGCGGCGGGGAATTACGAGCAGTACTTC. The gene calls are TRBV28 and TRBJ2-7, with D tentatively TRBD2 (6 bases). Per germline, CDR1 MDHEN and CDR2 SYDVKM. The CDR3 is 16 amino acids. Trimming took 7 bases from V and 4 from J, leaving 23 bases between them.

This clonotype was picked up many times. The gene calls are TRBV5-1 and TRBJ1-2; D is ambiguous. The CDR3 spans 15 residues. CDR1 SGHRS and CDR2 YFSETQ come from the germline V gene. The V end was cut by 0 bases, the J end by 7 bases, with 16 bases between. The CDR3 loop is CASSLGRSTPSGYTF. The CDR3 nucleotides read TGCGCCAGCAGCTTGGGGCGGTCGACCCCTAGTGGCTACACCTTC. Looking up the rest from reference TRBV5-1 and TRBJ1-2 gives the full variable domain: KAGVTQTPRYLIKTRGQQVTLSCSPISGHRSVSWYQQTPGQGLQFLFEYFSETQRNKGNFPGRFSGRQFSNSRSEMNVSTLELGDSALYLCASSLGRSTPSGYTFGSGTRLTVV.

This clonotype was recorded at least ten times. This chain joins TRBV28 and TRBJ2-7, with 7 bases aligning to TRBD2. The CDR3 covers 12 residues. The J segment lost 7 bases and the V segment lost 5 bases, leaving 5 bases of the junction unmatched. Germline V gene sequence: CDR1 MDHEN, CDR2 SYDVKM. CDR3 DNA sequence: TGTGCCAGCAGTCATGGGGGGGTAGAGCAGTACTTC. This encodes CASSHGGVEQYF.

This chain's CDR3 is CASSARPGQGARETQYF. The DNA of the CDR3 is TGTGCCAGCAGCGCTAGACCGGGACAGGGGGCTCGAGAGACCCAGTACTTC. The chain recombines TRBV6-1 with TRBJ2-5; 12 bases line up with TRBD1. The CDR3 is 17 amino acids. CDR1 and CDR2 from the germline V gene are MNHNS and SASEGT. V dropped 6 bases and J dropped 4; count of bases not matched to a gene: 12.

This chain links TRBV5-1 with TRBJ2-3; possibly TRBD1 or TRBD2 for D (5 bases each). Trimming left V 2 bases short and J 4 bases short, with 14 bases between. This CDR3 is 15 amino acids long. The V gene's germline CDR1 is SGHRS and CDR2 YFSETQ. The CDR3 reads CASSFTGHRADTQYF. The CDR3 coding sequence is TGCGCCAGCAGCTTTACGGGGCACCGGGCAGATACGCAGTATTTT.

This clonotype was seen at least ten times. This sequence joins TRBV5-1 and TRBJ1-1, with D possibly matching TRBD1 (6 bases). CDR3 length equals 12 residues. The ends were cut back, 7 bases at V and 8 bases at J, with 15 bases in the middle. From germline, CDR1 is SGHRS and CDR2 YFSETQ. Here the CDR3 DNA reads TGCGCCAGCGGTAATGGGGACAACGAAGCTTTCTTT. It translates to CASGNGDNEAFF.

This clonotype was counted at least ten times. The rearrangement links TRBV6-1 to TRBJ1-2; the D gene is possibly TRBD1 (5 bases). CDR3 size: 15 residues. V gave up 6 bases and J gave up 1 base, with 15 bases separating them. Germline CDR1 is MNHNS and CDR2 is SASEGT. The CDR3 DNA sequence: TGTGCCAGCAGACCACCAGGGATGGGTAACTATGGCTACACCTTC. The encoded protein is CASRPPGMGNYGYTF.

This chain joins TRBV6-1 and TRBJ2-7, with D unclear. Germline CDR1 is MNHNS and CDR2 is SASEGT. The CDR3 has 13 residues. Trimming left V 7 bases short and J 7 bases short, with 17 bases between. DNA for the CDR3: TGTGCCAGCACGACCGGGCTACCAGGAGAGCAGTACTTC. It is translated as CASTTGLPGEQYF.

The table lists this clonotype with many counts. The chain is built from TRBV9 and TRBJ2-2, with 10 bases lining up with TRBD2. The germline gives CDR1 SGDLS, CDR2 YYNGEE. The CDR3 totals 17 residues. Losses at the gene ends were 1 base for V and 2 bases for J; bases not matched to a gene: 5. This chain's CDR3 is CASSVTRTSGNTGELFF. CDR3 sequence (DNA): TGTGCCAGCAGCGTAACCAGGACTAGCGGTAACACCGGGGAGCTGTTTTTT.

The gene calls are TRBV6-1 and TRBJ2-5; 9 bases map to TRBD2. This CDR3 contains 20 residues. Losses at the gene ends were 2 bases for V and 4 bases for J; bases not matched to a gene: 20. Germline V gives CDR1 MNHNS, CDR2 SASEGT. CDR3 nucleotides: TGTGCCAGCAGTGAACTCCAGCGGGGGGCCGGAGGTAGTATGACAGAGACCCAGTACTTC. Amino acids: CASSELQRGAGGSMTETQYF.

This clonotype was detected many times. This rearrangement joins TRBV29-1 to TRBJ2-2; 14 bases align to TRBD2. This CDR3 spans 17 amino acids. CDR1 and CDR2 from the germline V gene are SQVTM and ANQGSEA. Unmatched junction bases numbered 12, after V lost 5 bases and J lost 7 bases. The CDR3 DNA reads TGCAGCGTTCGCGTAGGGACTAGCGGGAGAGGTTACGGGGAGCTGTTTTTT. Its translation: CSVRVGTSGRGYGELFF.

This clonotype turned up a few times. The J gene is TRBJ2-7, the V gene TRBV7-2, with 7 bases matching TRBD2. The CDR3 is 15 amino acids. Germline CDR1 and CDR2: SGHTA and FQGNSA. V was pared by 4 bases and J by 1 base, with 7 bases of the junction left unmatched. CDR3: CASSSFPRGSYEQYF. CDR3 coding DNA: TGTGCCAGCAGCTCCTTCCCGCGGGGGTCCTACGAGCAGTACTTC. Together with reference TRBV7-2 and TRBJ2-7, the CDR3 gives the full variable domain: GAGVSQSPSNKVTEKGKDVELRCDPISGHTALYWYRQSLGQGLEFLIYFQGNSAPDKSGLPSDRFSAERTGGSVSTLTIQRTQQEDSAVYLCASSSFPRGSYEQYFGPGTRLTVT.

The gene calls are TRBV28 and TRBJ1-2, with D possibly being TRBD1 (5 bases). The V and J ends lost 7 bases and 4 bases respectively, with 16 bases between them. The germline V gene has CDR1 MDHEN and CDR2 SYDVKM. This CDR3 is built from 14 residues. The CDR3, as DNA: TGTGCCAGCACCCTACCGGGACGGCCCTATGGCTACACCTTC. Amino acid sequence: CASTLPGRPYGYTF.

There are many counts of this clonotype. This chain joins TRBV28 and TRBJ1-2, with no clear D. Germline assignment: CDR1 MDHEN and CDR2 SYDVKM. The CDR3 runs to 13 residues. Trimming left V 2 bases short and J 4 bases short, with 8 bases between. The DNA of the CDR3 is TGTGCCAGCAGTTTAGTCGGACCCTATGGCTACACCTTC. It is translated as CASSLVGPYGYTF.

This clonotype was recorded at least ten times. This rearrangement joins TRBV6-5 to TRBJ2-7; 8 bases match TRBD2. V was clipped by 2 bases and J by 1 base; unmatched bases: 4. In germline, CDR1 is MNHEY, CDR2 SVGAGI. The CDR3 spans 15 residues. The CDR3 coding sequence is TGTGCCAGCAGTTACGCGGTAGCGGGATCCTACGAGCAGTACTTC. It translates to CASSYAVAGSYEQYF.

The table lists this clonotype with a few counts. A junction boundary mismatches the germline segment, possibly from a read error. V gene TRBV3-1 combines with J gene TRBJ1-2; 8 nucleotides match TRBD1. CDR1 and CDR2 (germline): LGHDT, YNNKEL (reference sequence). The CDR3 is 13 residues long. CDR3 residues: CASRQGQGYGYTF. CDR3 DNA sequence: TGTGCCAGCAGGCAAGGACAGGGCTATGGCTACACCTTC.

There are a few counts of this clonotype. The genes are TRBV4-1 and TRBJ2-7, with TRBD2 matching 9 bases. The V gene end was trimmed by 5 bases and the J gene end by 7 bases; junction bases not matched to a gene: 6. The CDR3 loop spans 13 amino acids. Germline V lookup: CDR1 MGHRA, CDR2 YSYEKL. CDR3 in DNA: TGCGCCAGCAGCGCGGGGGGGGGACGGGAGCAGTACTTC. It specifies CASSAGGGREQYF.

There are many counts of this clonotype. CDR3: CASSLPGQGTYEQYF. DNA of the CDR3: TGTGCCAGCAGCTTGCCGGGACAGGGAACCTACGAGCAGTACTTC. V gene TRBV5-8 combines with J gene TRBJ2-7, with 9 positions matching TRBD1. After removal of 1 base from V and 2 bases from J, the junction contained 4 bases not matched to a gene. The CDR3 has 15 amino acids. Germline CDR1 is SGHTS and CDR2 is YDEGEE.

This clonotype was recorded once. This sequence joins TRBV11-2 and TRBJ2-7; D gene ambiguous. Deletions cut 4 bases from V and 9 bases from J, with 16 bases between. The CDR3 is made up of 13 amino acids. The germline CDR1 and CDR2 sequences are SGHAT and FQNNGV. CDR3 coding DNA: TGTGCCAGCAGCTATAACAGTGACCTTGGGCAGTACTTC. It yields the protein CASSYNSDLGQYF.

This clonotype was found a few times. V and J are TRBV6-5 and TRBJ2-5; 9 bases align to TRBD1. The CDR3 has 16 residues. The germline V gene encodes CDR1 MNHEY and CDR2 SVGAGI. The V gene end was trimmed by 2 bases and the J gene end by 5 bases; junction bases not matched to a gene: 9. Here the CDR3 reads CASSYAGTGLAETQYF. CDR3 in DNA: TGTGCCAGCAGTTACGCCGGGACAGGGTTGGCGGAGACCCAGTACTTC.

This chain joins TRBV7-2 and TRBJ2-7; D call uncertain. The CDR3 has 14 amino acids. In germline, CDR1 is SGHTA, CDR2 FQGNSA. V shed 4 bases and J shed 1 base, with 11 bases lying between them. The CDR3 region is CASSSLKVSYEQYF. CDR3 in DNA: TGTGCCAGCAGCTCCCTTAAGGTATCCTACGAGCAGTACTTC.

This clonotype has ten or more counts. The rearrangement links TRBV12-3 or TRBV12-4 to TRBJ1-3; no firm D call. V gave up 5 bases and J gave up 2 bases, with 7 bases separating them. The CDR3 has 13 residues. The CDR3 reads CASSPSTGNTIYF. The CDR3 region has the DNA TGTGCCAGCAGTCCGAGCACTGGAAACACCATATATTTT.

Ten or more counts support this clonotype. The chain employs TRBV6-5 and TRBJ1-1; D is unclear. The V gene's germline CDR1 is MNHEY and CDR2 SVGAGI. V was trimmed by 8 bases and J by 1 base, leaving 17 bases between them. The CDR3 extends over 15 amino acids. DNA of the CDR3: TGTGCCAGCCGTTTAAGGGTCGGAGAGAACACTGAAGCTTTCTTT. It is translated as CASRLRVGENTEAFF.